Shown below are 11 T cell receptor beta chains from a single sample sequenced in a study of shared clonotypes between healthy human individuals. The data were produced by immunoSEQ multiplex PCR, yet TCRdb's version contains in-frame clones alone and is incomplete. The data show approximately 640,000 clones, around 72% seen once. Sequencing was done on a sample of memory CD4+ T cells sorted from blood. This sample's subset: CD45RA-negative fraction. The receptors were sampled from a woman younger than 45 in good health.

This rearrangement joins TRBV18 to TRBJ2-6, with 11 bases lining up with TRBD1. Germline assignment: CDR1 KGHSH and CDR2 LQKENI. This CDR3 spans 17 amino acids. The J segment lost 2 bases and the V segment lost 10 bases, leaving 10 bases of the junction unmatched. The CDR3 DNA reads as TGTGCCACCCAACCAGGGACAGGGGGGCCTGGGGCCAACGTCCTGACTTTC. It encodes CATQPGTGGPGANVLTF. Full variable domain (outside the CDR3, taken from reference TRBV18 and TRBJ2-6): NAGVMQNPRHLVRRRGQEARLRCSPMKGHSHVYWYRQLPEEGLKFMVYLQKENIIDESGMPKERFSAEFPKEGPSILRIQQVVRGDSAAYFCATQPGTGGPGANVLTFGAGSRLTVL.

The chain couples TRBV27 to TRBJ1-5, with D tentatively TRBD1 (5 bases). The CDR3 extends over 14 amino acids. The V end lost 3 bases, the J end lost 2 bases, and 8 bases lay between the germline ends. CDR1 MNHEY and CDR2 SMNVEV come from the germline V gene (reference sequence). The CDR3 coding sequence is TGTGCCAGCAGTTTCATGGGGGGCAATCAGCCCCAGCATTTT. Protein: CASSFMGGNQPQHF.

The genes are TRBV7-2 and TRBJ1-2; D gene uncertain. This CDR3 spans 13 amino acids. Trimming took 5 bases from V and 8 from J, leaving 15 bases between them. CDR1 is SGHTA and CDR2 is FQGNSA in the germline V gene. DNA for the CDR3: TGTGCCAGCAGCCCCCTTAGTAGGCACGGCTACACCTTC. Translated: CASSPLSRHGYTF.

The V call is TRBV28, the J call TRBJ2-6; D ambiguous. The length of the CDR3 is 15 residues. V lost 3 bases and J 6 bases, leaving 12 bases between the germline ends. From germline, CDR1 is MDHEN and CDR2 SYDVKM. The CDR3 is CASSFDGVEANVLTF. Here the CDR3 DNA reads TGTGCCAGCAGTTTCGATGGGGTGGAGGCCAACGTCCTGACTTTC.

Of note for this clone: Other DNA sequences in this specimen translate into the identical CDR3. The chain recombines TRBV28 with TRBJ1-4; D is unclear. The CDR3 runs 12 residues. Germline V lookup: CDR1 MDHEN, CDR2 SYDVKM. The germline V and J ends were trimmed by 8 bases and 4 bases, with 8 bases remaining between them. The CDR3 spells CASSGVNEKLFF. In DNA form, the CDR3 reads TGTGCCAGCTCTGGAGTTAATGAAAAACTGTTTTTT.

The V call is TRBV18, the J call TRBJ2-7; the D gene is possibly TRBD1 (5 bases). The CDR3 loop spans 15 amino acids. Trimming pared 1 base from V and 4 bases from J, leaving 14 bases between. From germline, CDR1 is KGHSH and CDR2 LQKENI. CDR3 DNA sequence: TGTGCCAGCTCACCACGGGCAGGGTCTAAATACGAGCAGTACTTC. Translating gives CASSPRAGSKYEQYF.

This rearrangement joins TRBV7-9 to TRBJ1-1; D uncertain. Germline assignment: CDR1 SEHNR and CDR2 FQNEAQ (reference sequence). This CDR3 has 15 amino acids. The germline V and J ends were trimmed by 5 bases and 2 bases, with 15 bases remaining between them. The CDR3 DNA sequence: TGTGCCAGCAGCCGATTGGAAATACTTAACACTGAAGCTTTCTTT. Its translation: CASSRLEILNTEAFF.

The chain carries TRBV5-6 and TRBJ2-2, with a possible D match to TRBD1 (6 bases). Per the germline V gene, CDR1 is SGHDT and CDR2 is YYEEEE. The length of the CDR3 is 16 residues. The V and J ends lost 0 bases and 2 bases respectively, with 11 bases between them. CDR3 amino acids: CASSLVMGQNTGELFF. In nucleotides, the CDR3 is TGTGCCAGCAGCTTGGTTATGGGACAAAACACCGGGGAGCTGTTTTTT.

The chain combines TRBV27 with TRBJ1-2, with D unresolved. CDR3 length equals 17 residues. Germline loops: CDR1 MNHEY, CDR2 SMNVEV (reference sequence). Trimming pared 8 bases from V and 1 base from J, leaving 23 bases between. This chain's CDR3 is CASGSSRVYSHNYGYTF. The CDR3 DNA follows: TGTGCCAGCGGCTCCTCCCGGGTTTACTCCCATAACTATGGCTACACCTTC.

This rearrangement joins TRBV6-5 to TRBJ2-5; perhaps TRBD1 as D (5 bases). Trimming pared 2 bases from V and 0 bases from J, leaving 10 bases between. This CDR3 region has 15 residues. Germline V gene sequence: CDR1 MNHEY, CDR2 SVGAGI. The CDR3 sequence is CASSYGPRDQETQYF. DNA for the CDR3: TGTGCCAGCAGTTACGGGCCCAGGGACCAAGAGACCCAGTACTTC.

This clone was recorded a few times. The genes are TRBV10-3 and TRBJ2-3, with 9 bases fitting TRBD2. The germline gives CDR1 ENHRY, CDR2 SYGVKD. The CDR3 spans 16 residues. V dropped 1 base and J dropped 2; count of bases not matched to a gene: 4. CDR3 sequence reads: CAISEYPSGTTDTQYF. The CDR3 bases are TGTGCCATCAGTGAGTACCCTAGCGGGACCACAGATACGCAGTATTTT.